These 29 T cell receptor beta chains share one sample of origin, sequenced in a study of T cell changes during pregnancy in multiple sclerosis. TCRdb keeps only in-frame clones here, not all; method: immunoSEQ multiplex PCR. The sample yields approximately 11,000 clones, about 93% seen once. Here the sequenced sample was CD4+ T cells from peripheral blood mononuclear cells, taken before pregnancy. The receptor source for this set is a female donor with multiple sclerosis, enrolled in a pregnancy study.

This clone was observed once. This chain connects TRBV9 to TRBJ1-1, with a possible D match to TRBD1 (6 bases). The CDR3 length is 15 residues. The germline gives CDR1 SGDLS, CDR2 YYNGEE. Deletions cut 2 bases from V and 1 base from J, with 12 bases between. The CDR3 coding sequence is TGTGCCAGCAGCGTCACAGGGAATGGGAACACTGAAGCTTTCTTT. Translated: CASSVTGNGNTEAFF.

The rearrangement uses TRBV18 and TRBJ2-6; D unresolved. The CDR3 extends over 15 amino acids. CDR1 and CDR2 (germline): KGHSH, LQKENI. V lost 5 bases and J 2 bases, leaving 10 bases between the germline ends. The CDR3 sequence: CASSSSLPGANVLTF. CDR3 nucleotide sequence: TGTGCCAGCTCATCCTCCCTTCCTGGGGCCAACGTCCTGACTTTC.

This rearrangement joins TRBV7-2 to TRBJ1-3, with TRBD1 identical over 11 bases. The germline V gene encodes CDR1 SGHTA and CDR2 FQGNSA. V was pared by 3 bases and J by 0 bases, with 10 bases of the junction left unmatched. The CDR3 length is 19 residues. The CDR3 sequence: CASSFPGQGVLGSGNTIYF. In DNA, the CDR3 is TGTGCCAGCAGCTTTCCGGGACAGGGGGTATTGGGCTCTGGAAACACCATATATTTT.

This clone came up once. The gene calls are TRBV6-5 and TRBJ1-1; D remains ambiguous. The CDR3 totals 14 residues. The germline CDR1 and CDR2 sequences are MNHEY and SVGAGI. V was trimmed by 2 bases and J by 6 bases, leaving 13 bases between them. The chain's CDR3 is CASSYEGISAEAFF. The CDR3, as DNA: TGTGCCAGCAGTTACGAGGGTATAAGCGCTGAAGCTTTCTTT.

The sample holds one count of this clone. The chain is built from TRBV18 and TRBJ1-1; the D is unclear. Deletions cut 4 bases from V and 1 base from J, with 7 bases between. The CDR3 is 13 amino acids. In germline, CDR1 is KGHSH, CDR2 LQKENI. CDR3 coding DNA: TGTGCCAGCTCACAAACAGAGAACACTGAAGCTTTCTTT. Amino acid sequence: CASSQTENTEAFF.

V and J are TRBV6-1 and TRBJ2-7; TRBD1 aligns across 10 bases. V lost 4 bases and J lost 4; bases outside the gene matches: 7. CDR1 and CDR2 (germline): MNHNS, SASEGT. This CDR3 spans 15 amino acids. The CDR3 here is CASSVRGDRGYEQYF. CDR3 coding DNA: TGTGCCAGCAGTGTGAGAGGGGACAGGGGTTACGAGCAGTACTTC.

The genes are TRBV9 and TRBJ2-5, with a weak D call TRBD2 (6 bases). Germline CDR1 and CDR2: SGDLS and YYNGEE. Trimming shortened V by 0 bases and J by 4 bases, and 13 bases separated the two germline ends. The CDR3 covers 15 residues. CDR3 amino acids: CASSVELGGRETQYF. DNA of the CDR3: TGTGCCAGCAGCGTAGAACTAGGAGGGAGAGAGACCCAGTACTTC.

The CDR3: CASSEYTSSYEQYF. In DNA form, the CDR3 reads TGCGCCAGCAGTGAGTACACTAGCTCCTACGAGCAGTACTTC. The chain employs TRBV10-2 and TRBJ2-7; a weak D match, TRBD2 (5 bases). Germline values: CDR1 WSHSY, CDR2 SAAADI. This CDR3 is built from 14 residues. The ends were cut back, 1 base at V and 0 bases at J, with 7 bases in the middle.

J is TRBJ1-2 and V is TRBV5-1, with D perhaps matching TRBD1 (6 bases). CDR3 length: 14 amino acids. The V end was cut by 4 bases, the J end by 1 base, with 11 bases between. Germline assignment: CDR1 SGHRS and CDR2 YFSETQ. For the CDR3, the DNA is TGCGCCAGCAGCGGAAGGGGGTATAACTATGGCTACACCTTC. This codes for CASSGRGYNYGYTF.

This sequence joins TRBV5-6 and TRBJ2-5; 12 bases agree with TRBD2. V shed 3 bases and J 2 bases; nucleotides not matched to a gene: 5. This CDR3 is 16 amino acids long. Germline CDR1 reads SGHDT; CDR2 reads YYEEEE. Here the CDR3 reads CASSYGLAGPQETQYF. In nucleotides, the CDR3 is TGTGCCAGCAGCTACGGACTAGCGGGGCCACAAGAGACCCAGTACTTC.

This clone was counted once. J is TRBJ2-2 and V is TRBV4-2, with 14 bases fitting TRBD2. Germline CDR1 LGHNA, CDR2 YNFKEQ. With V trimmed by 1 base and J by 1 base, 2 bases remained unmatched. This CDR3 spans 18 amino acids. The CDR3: CASSQVGLAGENTGELFF. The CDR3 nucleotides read TGTGCCAGCAGCCAAGTGGGACTAGCGGGAGAGAACACCGGGGAGCTGTTTTTT.

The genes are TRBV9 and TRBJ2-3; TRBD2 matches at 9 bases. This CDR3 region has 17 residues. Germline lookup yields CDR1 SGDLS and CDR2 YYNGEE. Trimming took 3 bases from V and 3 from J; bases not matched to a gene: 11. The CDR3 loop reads CASSGRGGFTETDTQYF. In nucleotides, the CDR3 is TGTGCCAGCAGCGGGCGGGGGGGCTTCACGGAGACAGATACGCAGTATTTT.

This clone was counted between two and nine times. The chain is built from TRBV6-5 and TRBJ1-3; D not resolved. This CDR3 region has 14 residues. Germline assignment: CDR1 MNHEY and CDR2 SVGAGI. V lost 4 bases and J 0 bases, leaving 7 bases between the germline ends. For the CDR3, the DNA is TGTGCCAGCAGTTCATCAGACTCTGGAAACACCATATATTTT. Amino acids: CASSSSDSGNTIYF.

CDR3: CAISESSEGGKNTEAFF. The CDR3 DNA follows: TGTGCCATCAGTGAGTCCTCCGAGGGGGGGAAGAACACTGAAGCTTTCTTT. The rearrangement uses TRBV10-3 and TRBJ1-1; maybe TRBD1 (6 bases). The CDR3 runs to 17 residues. From germline, CDR1 is ENHRY and CDR2 SYGVKD. Trimming cost V 0 bases and J 1 base, with 15 bases left between them.

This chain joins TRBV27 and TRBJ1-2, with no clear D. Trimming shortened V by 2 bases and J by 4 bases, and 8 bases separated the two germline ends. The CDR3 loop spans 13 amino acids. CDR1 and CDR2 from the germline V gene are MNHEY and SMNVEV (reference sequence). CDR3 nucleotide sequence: TGTGCCAGCAGTTTACAGGACTCCTATGGCTACACCTTC. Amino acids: CASSLQDSYGYTF.

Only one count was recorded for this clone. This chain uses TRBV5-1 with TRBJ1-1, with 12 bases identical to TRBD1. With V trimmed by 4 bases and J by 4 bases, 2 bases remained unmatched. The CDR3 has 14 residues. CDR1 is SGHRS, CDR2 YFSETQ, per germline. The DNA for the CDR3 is TGCGCCAGCAGCCGGGACAGGGGGCTCACTGAAGCTTTCTTT. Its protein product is CASSRDRGLTEAFF. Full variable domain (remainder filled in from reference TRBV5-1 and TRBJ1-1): KAGVTQTPRYLIKTRGQQVTLSCSPISGHRSVSWYQQTPGQGLQFLFEYFSETQRNKGNFPGRFSGRQFSNSRSEMNVSTLELGDSALYLCASSRDRGLTEAFFGQGTRLTVV.

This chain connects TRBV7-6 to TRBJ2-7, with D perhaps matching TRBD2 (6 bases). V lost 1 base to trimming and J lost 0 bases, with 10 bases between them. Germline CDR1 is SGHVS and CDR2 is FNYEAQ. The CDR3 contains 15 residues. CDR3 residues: CASSLGSGLSYEQYF. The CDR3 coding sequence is TGTGCCAGCAGCTTAGGTAGCGGCCTCTCCTACGAGCAGTACTTC.

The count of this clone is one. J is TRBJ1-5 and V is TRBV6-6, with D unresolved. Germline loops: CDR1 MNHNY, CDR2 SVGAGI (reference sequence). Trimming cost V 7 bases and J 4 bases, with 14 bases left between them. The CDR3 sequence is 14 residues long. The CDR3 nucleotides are TGTGCCAGCATGTCGAGTGCGTTGAATCAGCCCCAGCATTTT. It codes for CASMSSALNQPQHF.

The CDR3: CASSVGPSRRDYEQYF. In DNA form, the CDR3 reads TGTGCCAGCAGCGTAGGTCCAAGTAGGAGGGACTACGAGCAGTACTTC. The rearrangement joins TRBV9 to TRBJ2-7, with TRBD2 as a possible D gene (6 bases). Germline V lookup: CDR1 SGDLS, CDR2 YYNGEE. V lost 0 bases, J lost 3 bases, and 16 bases lay in between. The CDR3 contains 16 residues.

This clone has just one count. The CDR3 spells CASSFGYQETQYF. The CDR3 DNA sequence: TGTGCCAGCAGCTTCGGGTACCAAGAGACCCAGTACTTC. The rearrangement joins TRBV11-2 to TRBJ2-5; the D is unclear. Germline V CDR1 and CDR2: SGHAT, FQNNGV. This CDR3 is built from 13 residues. Trimming pared 3 bases from V and 0 bases from J, leaving 5 bases between.

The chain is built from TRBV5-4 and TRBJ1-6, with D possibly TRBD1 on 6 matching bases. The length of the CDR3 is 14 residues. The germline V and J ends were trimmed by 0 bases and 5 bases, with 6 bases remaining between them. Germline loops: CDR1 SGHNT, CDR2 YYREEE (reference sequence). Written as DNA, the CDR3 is TGTGCCAGCAGCTTGGACAGGGATAATTCACCCCTCCACTTT. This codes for CASSLDRDNSPLHF.

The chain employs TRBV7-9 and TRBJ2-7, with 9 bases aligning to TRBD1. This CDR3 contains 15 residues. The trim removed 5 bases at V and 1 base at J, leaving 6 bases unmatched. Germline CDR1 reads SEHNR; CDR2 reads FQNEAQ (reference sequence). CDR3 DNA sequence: TGTGCCAGCAGCCAGGACAGGGGCCGGTCCTACGAGCAGTACTTC. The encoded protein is CASSQDRGRSYEQYF.

The DNA for the CDR3 is TGTGCCAGCAGCTTGGCCCCGGGACAGGGGATTCCCTATGGCTACACCTTC. Residues: CASSLAPGQGIPYGYTF. J is TRBJ1-2 and V is TRBV5-6; 10 positions match TRBD1. V shed 0 bases and J 4 bases; nucleotides not matched to a gene: 9. This CDR3 is built from 17 residues. CDR1 SGHDT and CDR2 YYEEEE come from the germline V gene. Filled out from reference TRBV5-6 and TRBJ1-2, the complete variable domain reads DAGVTQSPTHLIKTRGQQVTLRCSPKSGHDTVSWYQQALGQGPQFIFQYYEEEERQRGNFPDRFSGHQFPNYSSELNVNALLLGDSALYLCASSLAPGQGIPYGYTFGSGTRLTVV.

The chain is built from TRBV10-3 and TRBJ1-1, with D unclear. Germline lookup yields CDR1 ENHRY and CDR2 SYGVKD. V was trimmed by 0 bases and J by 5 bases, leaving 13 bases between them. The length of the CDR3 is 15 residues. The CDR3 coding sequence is TGTGCCATCAGTGAGTCGGTTCTAAGTCTAACTGAAGCTTTCTTT. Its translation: CAISESVLSLTEAFF.

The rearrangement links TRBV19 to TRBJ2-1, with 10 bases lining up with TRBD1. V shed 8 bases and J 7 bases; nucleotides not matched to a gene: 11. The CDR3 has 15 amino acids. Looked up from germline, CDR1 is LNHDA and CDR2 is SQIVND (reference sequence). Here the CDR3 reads CASGKTGGAGNEQFF. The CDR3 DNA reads TGTGCCAGTGGCAAGACAGGGGGCGCGGGGAATGAGCAGTTCTTC.

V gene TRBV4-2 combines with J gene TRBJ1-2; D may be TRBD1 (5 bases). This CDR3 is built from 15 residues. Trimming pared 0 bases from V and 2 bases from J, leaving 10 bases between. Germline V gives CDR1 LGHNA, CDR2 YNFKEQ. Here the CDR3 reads CASSQDGHLNYGYTF. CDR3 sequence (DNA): TGTGCCAGCAGCCAAGATGGACACCTGAACTATGGCTACACCTTC.

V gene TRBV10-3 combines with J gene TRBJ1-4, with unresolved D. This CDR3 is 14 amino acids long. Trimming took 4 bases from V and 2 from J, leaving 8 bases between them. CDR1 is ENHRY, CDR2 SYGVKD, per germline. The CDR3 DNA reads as TGTGCCATCAGTGTCGCCGGGACTAATGAAAAACTGTTTTTT. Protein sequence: CAISVAGTNEKLFF.

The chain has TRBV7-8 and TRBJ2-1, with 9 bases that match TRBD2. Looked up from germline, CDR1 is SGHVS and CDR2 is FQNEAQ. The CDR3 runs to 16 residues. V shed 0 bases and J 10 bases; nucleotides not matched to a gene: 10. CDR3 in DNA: TGTGCCAGCAGCTTAGCGGGGCGGCGGGGGGGCACCGAGCAGTTCTTC. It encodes CASSLAGRRGGTEQFF.

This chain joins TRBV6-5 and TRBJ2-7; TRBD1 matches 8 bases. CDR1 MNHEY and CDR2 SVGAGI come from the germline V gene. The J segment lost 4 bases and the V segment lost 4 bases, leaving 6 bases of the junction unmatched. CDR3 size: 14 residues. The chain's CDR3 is CASSLGTGSYEQYF. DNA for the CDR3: TGTGCCAGCAGTTTGGGGACAGGTAGTTACGAGCAGTACTTC.